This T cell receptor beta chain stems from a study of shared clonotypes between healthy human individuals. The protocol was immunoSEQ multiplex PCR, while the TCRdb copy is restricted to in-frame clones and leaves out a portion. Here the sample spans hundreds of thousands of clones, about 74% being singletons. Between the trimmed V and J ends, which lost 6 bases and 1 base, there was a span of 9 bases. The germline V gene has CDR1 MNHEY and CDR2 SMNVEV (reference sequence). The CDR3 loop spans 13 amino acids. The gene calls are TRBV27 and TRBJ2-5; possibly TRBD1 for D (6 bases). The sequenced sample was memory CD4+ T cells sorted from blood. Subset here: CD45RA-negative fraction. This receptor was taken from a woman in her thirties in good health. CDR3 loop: CASRTGSQETQYF. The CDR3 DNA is TGTGCCAGCAGGACAGGATCCCAAGAGACCCAGTACTTC.